The rows below give T cell receptor beta chains drawn from one sample of a study of CD8 T cells in Susac syndrome. TCRdb reanalysed the immunoSEQ multiplex PCR reads using MiXCR and keeps one entry per CDR3 protein. The table has 150,000 or so distinct CDR3 sequences, about 93% seen once. Sequencing was performed on CD4+ T cells from PBMCs. The source of these receptors is a human donor in good health. The conserved cysteine and the conserved F or W are not part of the CDR3 here.

V	CDR3
TRBV5-1	ASRKSGQPNEKLF
TRBV19	ASSTNLDSPLH
TRBV6-1	ASSDVSRDQPQH
TRBV6-7	ASSYPQAPLHSTGELF
TRBV20-1	SAGTSVKTQY
TRBV12-3/TRBV12-4	ASSPDGTTNEKLF
TRBV3-1	ASSQASNEQF
TRBV29-1	SASTSAETQY
TRBV6-6	ASSSQGQPIQY
TRBV27	ASRSGPWGPYEQY
TRBV20-1	SARDHSLYEQY
TRBV18	ASSTAQNTEAF
TRBV19	ASSRDHYSNQPQH
TRBV23-1	ASSQPGTGDDVSNQPQH
TRBV29-1	SVGLAGPYEQY
TRBV29-1	SANTVGETQY
TRBV13	ASRSRSYTQY
TRBV15	ATSRDQGYEQY
TRBV6-1	ASHRGGSYSGNTIY
TRBV24-1	ATSETGKNTGELF